The entry that follows covers one T cell receptor beta chain sequence. The antigen is undetermined. The data are from a study of T cell responses to AZD1222 COVID-19 vaccine. Study-wide points: Donor demographics were predominantly white British with a female majority; clonal diversity may be underestimated. Elevations in Spike-specific TCR breadth and depth followed administration of two AZD1222 doses.

The method was immunoSEQ multiplex PCR; TCRdb's version includes in-frame clones alone and lacks a portion of them. The sample records about 110,000 clones, roughly 89% being singletons. CDR1 is KGHSH, CDR2 LQKENI, per germline. The V gene lost 3 bases and the J gene lost 0 bases, with 18 bases spanning the gap. The CDR3 has 19 residues. V gene TRBV18 combines with J gene TRBJ2-6, with D hard to call. This TCR was recovered from an adult who received the AZD1222 COVID-19 vaccine. The specimen comprised peripheral blood, sampled 28 days after the second AZD1222 dose. CDR3 sequence (DNA): TGTGCCAGCTCACCGCCCCCAGGCAGGAGTGCCTCTGGGGCCAACGTCCTGACTTTC. Its translation: CASSPPPGRSASGANVLTF. The whole variable domain, remainder taken from reference TRBV18 and TRBJ2-6, is NAGVMQNPRHLVRRRGQEARLRCSPMKGHSHVYWYRQLPEEGLKFMVYLQKENIIDESGMPKERFSAEFPKEGPSILRIQQVVRGDSAAYFCASSPPPGRSASGANVLTFGAGSRLTVL.